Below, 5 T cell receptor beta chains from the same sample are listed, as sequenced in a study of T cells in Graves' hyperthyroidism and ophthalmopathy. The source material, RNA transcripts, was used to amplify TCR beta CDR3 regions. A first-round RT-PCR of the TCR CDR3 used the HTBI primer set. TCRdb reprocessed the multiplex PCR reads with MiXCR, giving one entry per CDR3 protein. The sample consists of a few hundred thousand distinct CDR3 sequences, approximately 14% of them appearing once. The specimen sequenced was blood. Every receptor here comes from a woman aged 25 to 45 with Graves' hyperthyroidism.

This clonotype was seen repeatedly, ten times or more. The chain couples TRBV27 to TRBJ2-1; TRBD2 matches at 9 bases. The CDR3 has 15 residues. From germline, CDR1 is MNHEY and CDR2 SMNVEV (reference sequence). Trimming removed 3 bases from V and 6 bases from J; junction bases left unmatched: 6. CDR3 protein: CASSFETSGGNEQFF. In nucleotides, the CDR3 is TGTGCCAGCAGTTTCGAGACTAGCGGAGGCAATGAGCAGTTCTTC.

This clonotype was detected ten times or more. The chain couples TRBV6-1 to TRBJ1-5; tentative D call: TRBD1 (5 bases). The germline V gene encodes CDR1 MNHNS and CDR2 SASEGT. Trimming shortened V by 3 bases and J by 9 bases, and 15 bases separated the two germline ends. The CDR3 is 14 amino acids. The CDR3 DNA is TGTGCCAGCAGTGATATTCAGGGTGCTCTGCCCCAGCATTTT. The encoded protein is CASSDIQGALPQHF.

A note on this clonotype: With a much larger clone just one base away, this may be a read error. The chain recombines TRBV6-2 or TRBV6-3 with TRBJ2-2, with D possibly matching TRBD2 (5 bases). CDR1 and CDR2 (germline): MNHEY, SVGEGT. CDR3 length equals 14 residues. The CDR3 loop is CASMVRPNTGELVF. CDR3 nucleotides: TGTGCCAGCATGGTCAGGCCTAACACCGGGGAGCTGGTTTTT.

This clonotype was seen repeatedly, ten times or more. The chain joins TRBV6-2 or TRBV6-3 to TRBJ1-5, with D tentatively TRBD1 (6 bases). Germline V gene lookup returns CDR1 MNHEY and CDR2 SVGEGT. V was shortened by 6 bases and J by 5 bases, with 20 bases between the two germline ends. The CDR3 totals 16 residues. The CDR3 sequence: CASSYTGTRVYQPQHF. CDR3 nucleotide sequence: TGTGCCAGCAGCTACACCGGGACAAGAGTCTATCAGCCCCAGCATTTT.

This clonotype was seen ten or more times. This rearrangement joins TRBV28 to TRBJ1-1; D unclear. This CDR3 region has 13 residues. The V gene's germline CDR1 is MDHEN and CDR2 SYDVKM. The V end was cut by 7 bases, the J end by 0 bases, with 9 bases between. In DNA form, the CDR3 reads TGTGCCAGCAAGCCGGTCTTGAACACTGAAGCTTTCTTT. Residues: CASKPVLNTEAFF.